This TCR beta chain was captured in a study of blood T cell repertoires in COVID-19. The CDR3 covers 13 residues. CDR1 is LGHDT and CDR2 is YNNKEL in the germline V gene (reference sequence). Trimming cost V 4 bases and J 1 base, with 4 bases left between them. Using immunoSEQ multiplex PCR, the repertoire was profiled, and TCRdb retains in-frame clones only, with some absent. The data contain 300,000 to 400,000 clones, 80% to 90% of them singletons. This TCR was recovered from a man between 18 and 29 years old who had recovered from COVID-19. The sequenced material came from PBMCs or T cells enriched from blood (not recorded which). The J gene is TRBJ2-2, the V gene TRBV3-1 (or the pseudogene TRBV3-2); D unclear. Written as DNA, the CDR3 is TGTGCCAGCAGCCGCGGGAACACCGGGGAGCTGTTTTTT. Amino acid sequence: CASSRGNTGELFF.